The rows below give T cell receptor beta chains drawn from one sample of a study of radiotherapy plus CTLA-4 blockade in lung cancer. The method was immunoSEQ multiplex PCR; TCRdb's version includes in-frame clones alone and lacks a portion of them. The sample shows 100,000 to 150,000 clones, 85% to 90% of them seen only once. The source was peripheral blood, collected from a patient treated with radiotherapy plus ipilimumab. These receptors all stem from a human donor with non-small cell lung cancer that progressed on radiotherapy plus ipilimumab. Both conserved end residues are part of each CDR3. The D gene is left open where the match is weak. The size of a clone is reported for some rows only, either as once, few or many, or as a class for expanded clones.

V gene	D gene	J gene	clone size	CDR3 DNA	CDR3 protein
TRBV6-6	-	TRBJ2-7	-	-	CASSSSTGSYEQYF
TRBV11-3	-	TRBJ2-7	once	TGTGCCAGCAGCGCCTGGACAGAGTACCCCTACGAGCAGTACTTC	CASSAWTEYPYEQYF
TRBV9	-	TRBJ1-2	-	TGTGCCAGCAGCCCCATACCCTCTAACTATGGCTACACCTTC	CASSPIPSNYGYTF
TRBV30	-	TRBJ1-1	few	TGTGCCTGGGGGGGGCTGGGGAACACTGAAGCTTTCTTT	CAWGGLGNTEAFF
TRBV30	-	TRBJ1-2	-	TGTGCCTGGAGTGGAGCGGTAAGGGACACCCAAAGGTATGGCTACACCTTC	CAWSGAVRDTQRYGYTF
TRBV6-4	-	TRBJ2-2	-	TGTGCCAGCAGTGACCTATTCCCCAGGGTGCTCACCGGGGAGCTGTTTTTT	CASSDLFPRVLTGELFF
TRBV2	TRBD1	TRBJ1-5	-	TGTGCCAGCAGGGGCGGGACAGGATTCAATCAGCCCCAGCATTTT	CASRGGTGFNQPQHF
TRBV9	TRBD1	TRBJ1-4	-	TGTGCCAGCAGCTTCAAACAGGGGGCGGACGAAAAACTGTTTTTT	CASSFKQGADEKLFF
TRBV7-3	TRBD2	TRBJ2-1	-	TGTGCCAGCAGCAGAGCAGGGACTAGCGGACACAATGAGCAGTTCTTC	CASSRAGTSGHNEQFF
TRBV18	-	TRBJ2-3	-	TGTGCCAGCTCACCAGATAAGCCGGATACGCAGTATTTT	CASSPDKPDTQYF
TRBV29-1	TRBD2	TRBJ2-3	-	TGCAGCGTTGTCCAACAACGGGAGGGGATCAGAGATACGCAGTATTTT	CSVVQQREGIRDTQYF
TRBV27	-	TRBJ2-1	-	TGTGCCAGCAGTGCCCGTGATACCTACAATGAGCAGTTCTTC	CASSARDTYNEQFF
TRBV18	-	TRBJ1-4	-	TGTGCCAGCTTCTTCGGAGGGCAGACTGTAAGGGTTGAAAAACTGTTTTTT	CASFFGGQTVRVEKLFF
TRBV4-2	-	TRBJ1-2	few	TGTGCCAGCACCCCCAGGTCGGATAACTATGGCTACACCTTC	CASTPRSDNYGYTF
TRBV2	-	TRBJ2-6	-	TGTGCCAGCCTGGGGACGCTCAGCTCTGGGGCCAACGTCCTGACTTTC	CASLGTLSSGANVLTF
TRBV2	-	TRBJ2-1	once	TGTGCCAGCAGTGTAGGGATAAATGAGCAGTTCTTC	CASSVGINEQFF
TRBV19	-	TRBJ2-7	-	TGTGCCAGTAGTATAGACGGGATTGGGCGAGGGGGTGTCTACGAGCAGTACTTC	CASSIDGIGRGGVYEQYF
TRBV2	-	TRBJ2-7	-	TGTGCCAGCAGTACCGAATACGAGCAGTACTTC	CASSTEYEQYF
TRBV7-2	-	TRBJ2-1	-	TGTGCCAGCAGCTTAAGTCCAGGAGGCCGGCCTCACAATGAGCAGTTCTTC	CASSLSPGGRPHNEQFF
TRBV18	-	TRBJ2-3	-	TGTGCCAGCTCACCCCAAGACAGGCCCACAGATACGCAGTATTTT	CASSPQDRPTDTQYF
TRBV25-1	-	TRBJ2-3	-	TGTGCCAGCAGTCCCCCTGGGACTGGCACAGATACGCAGTATTTT	CASSPPGTGTDTQYF
TRBV4-1	TRBD2	TRBJ2-1	-	TGCGCCAGCAACCCCGGGACTAGCAGGGACAATGAGCAGTTCTTC	CASNPGTSRDNEQFF
TRBV10-3	-	TRBJ2-5	-	TGTGCCATCAGTGAGCCCCAGGGGGGAGGAGAGCAGTACTTC	CAISEPQGGGEQYF
TRBV5-1	TRBD1	TRBJ2-5	-	TGCGCCAGCAGCTCGGGACAGGGAATACAGACCCAGTACTTC	CASSSGQGIQTQYF
TRBV5-1	-	TRBJ2-7	-	TGCGCCAGCAGCTTGGAGGGGTTCTACGAGCAGTACTTC	CASSLEGFYEQYF
TRBV4-1	-	TRBJ1-2	-	TGCGCCAGCAGCCGCCCGGACAGAAACTATGGCTACACCTTC	CASSRPDRNYGYTF
TRBV9	-	TRBJ2-2	-	TGTGCCAGCAGCGTAGGATCTGGGGAGCTGTTTTTT	CASSVGSGELFF
TRBV5-1	TRBD2	TRBJ2-7	-	TGCGCCAGCAGCCCCGGGACTAGGGCCTACGAGCAGTACTTC	CASSPGTRAYEQYF
TRBV15	-	TRBJ1-1	-	TGTGCCACCAGCCCTGGACGGGGGCAAAACACTGAAGCTTTCTTT	CATSPGRGQNTEAFF
TRBV6-1	-	TRBJ1-1	-	TGTGCCAGCAGTGGGAATGGCAACACTGAAGCTTTCTTT	CASSGNGNTEAFF
TRBV6-1	-	TRBJ1-1	-	TGTGCCAGCAGTGAAGCGAGAGGGGCCCTGAACACTGAAGCTTTCTTT	CASSEARGALNTEAFF
TRBV6-6	-	TRBJ1-1	-	TGTGCCAGCGTGTTTAACACTGAAGCTTTCTTT	CASVFNTEAFF
TRBV15	-	TRBJ1-1	-	TGTGCCACCAGCAGAGATCGGATGAACACTGAAGCTTTCTTT	CATSRDRMNTEAFF
TRBV5-5	-	TRBJ1-1	once	TGTGCCAGCAGCTTGGACGTGAACACTGAAGCTTTCTTT	CASSLDVNTEAFF
TRBV18	TRBD2	TRBJ2-5	once	TGTGCCAGCTCCCGGACGTGGGCGCGGGGGGCACCAGAGACCCAGTACTTC	CASSRTWARGAPETQYF
TRBV15	-	TRBJ2-7	-	TGTGCCACCAGCAGAGTTGGGAGCGGAACTTACGAGCAGTACTTC	CATSRVGSGTYEQYF
TRBV7-9	-	TRBJ2-7	-	TGTGCCAGCAGCTACAACGCGGCCGAGCAGTACTTC	CASSYNAAEQYF
TRBV30	TRBD2	TRBJ2-3	-	TGTGCCTGGAGTCTTGATTCGGGCCGGGGGGGGACGCAGTATTTT	CAWSLDSGRGGTQYF
TRBV4-2	TRBD1	TRBJ1-2	once	TGTGCCAGCAGCCAAGATCGACAGGGGGCGCATGGCTACACCTTC	CASSQDRQGAHGYTF
TRBV6-1	TRBD2	TRBJ2-2	once	TGTGCCAGCAGTCGGCTAGCGGGCACCGGGGAGCTGTTTTTT	CASSRLAGTGELFF
TRBV6-1	-	TRBJ2-7	-	TGTGCCAGCACAGTCACTACCCCCGGTTACGAGCAGTACTTC	CASTVTTPGYEQYF